These 19 T cell receptor beta chains came from one sample sequenced in a study of post-analysis software for immune sequencing data (dated by TCRdb to 2014 to 2015). Library preparation was by PCR. Instrument on record: Illumina HiSeq 2500. Unique molecular identifiers were incorporated into TCR beta cDNA libraries to reduce PCR and sequencing biases. In-frame beta chains were kept once TCRdb had trimmed the public reads at Q25 with fastp and called clones with MiXCR. Rows merge per CDR3 protein into single entries with the most common DNA and genes. In all, the sample holds about 770,000 distinct CDR3 sequences, and more than 45% of those were seen once. Together, the top ten hold roughly 4.9% of the sample. The antigens for these receptors are not known. Broader findings and caveats from the paper: A handful of TRBV segments, including TRBV5-6, TRBV5-1 and TRBV20-1, were significantly more frequent in patients than controls.

Sequenced sample: blood. The source of these receptors is a girl aged 5 to 17 with multiple sclerosis.

V usage is TRBV7-9 and J usage is TRBJ2-7; TRBD2 aligns across 7 bases. The CDR3 totals 15 residues. Per the germline V gene, CDR1 is SEHNR and CDR2 is FQNEAQ (reference sequence). The V segment lost 10 bases and the J segment 2 bases; nucleotides outside the gene matches: 14. In nucleotides, the CDR3 is TGTGCCATCAGTACAGAGATGGGGGGGGCCTACGAGCAGTACTTC. This codes for CAISTEMGGAYEQYF.

In this sample, this clonotype turned up a few times. The gene calls are TRBV6-5 and TRBJ2-5; 9 nucleotides align to TRBD1. The J call may be incorrect, as the DNA end agrees better with TRBJ2-7. Germline-derived CDR1 and CDR2 are MNHEY and SVGAGI. This CDR3 has 13 amino acids. As DNA, the CDR3 is TGTGCCAGCAGAACGGGACAGGGCCGCGAGCAGTACTTC. Protein: CASRTGQGREQYF.

The V call is TRBV28, the J call TRBJ2-1; tentatively, D is TRBD2 (6 bases). Germline V gene lookup returns CDR1 MDHEN and CDR2 SYDVKM. Between the trimmed V and J ends, which lost 6 bases and 3 bases, there was a span of 12 bases. This CDR3 is built from 14 residues. The CDR3: CASREGPNYNEQFF. The CDR3 region has the DNA TGTGCCAGCAGGGAGGGACCGAACTACAATGAGCAGTTCTTC.

This clonotype was counted only a few times. This chain links TRBV7-9 with TRBJ2-1, with D possibly called TRBD1 or TRBD2 (5 bases each). In germline, CDR1 is SEHNR, CDR2 FQNEAQ (reference sequence). This CDR3 spans 16 amino acids. Trimming took 5 bases from V and 2 from J, leaving 16 bases between them. The CDR3 coding sequence is TGTGCCAGCAGCGCACAGAGCAGGGACCCCTACAATGAGCAGTTCTTC. Translation: CASSAQSRDPYNEQFF.

The genes are TRBV11-2 and TRBJ2-1; 7 nucleotides agree with TRBD1. The CDR3 totals 15 residues. Germline CDR1 SGHAT, CDR2 FQNNGV. The V and J ends lost 5 bases and 4 bases, in that order; junction bases with no gene match: 8. The CDR3 DNA reads TGTGCCAGCAGCCCTGGGGACAGATATTACAATGAGCAGTTCTTC. It encodes CASSPGDRYYNEQFF.

This clonotype occurred a few times. The chain joins TRBV6-5 to TRBJ1-5; 7 bases fit TRBD1. Losses at the gene ends were 6 bases for V and 4 bases for J; bases not matched to a gene: 9. This CDR3 is 15 amino acids long. Germline assignment: CDR1 MNHEY and CDR2 SVGAGI. The DNA for the CDR3 is TGTGCCAGCAGGCTAGCGAGACAGGGAAATCAGCCCCAGCATTTT. Its protein product is CASRLARQGNQPQHF.

V and J are TRBV28 and TRBJ1-1; D uncertain. The length of the CDR3 is 13 residues. V was cut by 2 bases and J by 0 bases, with 4 bases left in between. Germline loops: CDR1 MDHEN, CDR2 SYDVKM. CDR3 bases: TGTGCCAGCAGTTTAACCATGAACACTGAAGCTTTCTTT. It specifies CASSLTMNTEAFF. Supplemented by reference TRBV28 and TRBJ1-1, the full variable domain reads DVKVTQSSRYLVKRTGEKVFLECVQDMDHENMFWYRQDPGLGLRLIYFSYDVKMKEKGDIPEGYSVSREKKERFSLILESASTNQTSMYLCASSLTMNTEAFFGQGTRLTVV.

This sequence joins TRBV5-5 and TRBJ2-1, with a weak D call TRBD1 (5 bases). The germline V gene has CDR1 SGHKS and CDR2 YYEKEE (reference sequence). Trimming took 4 bases from V and 6 from J, leaving 20 bases between them. There are 16 residues in the CDR3. DNA of the CDR3: TGTGCCAGCAGCCCCCAAGCAGGACACATCCCCAATGAGCAGTTCTTC. Amino acids: CASSPQAGHIPNEQFF.

This clonotype has only a few counts. The chain employs TRBV7-9 and TRBJ2-4, with D possibly TRBD1 on 6 matching bases. Germline V gene lookup returns CDR1 SEHNR and CDR2 FQNEAQ (reference sequence). This CDR3 has 14 amino acids. The V end lost 0 bases, the J end lost 13 bases, and 16 bases lay between the germline ends. The DNA for the CDR3 is TGTGCCAGCAGCTTAGCCGGGACACCCCATGGGCAGTACTTC. As protein: CASSLAGTPHGQYF.

This clonotype was recorded a few times. The V call is TRBV6-5, the J call TRBJ2-5, with D hard to call. Germline assignment: CDR1 MNHEY and CDR2 SVGAGI. There are 13 residues in the CDR3. Trimming stripped 6 bases from V and 0 bases from J, with 8 bases between. CDR3 coding DNA: TGTGCCAGCAGAACAGCCAACCAAGAGACCCAGTACTTC. Encoded protein: CASRTANQETQYF.

The chain joins TRBV6-5 to TRBJ2-1, with D unclear. V was shortened by 5 bases and J by 8 bases, with 16 bases between the two germline ends. CDR1 and CDR2 (germline): MNHEY, SVGAGI. The CDR3 runs to 14 residues. The CDR3 DNA reads as TGTGCCAGCAGTCGTACGACGGACGGGCATGAGCAGTTCTTC. Translating it yields CASSRTTDGHEQFF.

This clonotype was observed a few times. The genes are TRBV7-9 and TRBJ2-7; tentative D call: TRBD1 (7 bases). The CDR3 spans 15 residues. Germline-derived CDR1 and CDR2 are SEHNR and FQNEAQ (reference sequence). V lost 5 bases and J 3 bases, leaving 17 bases between the germline ends. The CDR3 here is CASSPGWQGGYEQYF. CDR3 DNA sequence: TGTGCCAGCAGCCCAGGGTGGCAGGGGGGCTACGAGCAGTACTTC.

The V and J genes are TRBV15 and TRBJ2-3, with unresolved D. The CDR3 covers 13 residues. V gave up 3 bases and J gave up 5 bases, with 9 bases separating them. Germline V CDR1 and CDR2: LNHNV, YYDKDF (reference sequence). The CDR3 spells CATSSGRQDTQYF. The CDR3 DNA sequence: TGTGCCACCAGCAGCGGACGACAAGATACGCAGTATTTT.

The genes are TRBV28 and TRBJ1-2; TRBD1 is a possible D gene (5 bases). V lost 10 bases and J 7 bases, leaving 19 bases between the germline ends. Germline V lookup: CDR1 MDHEN, CDR2 SYDVKM. The CDR3 is 13 residues long. CDR3 sequence: CATYDRHRSGYTF. The DNA for the CDR3 is TGTGCCACCTACGACAGACATCGCAGTGGCTACACCTTC.

The V and J genes are TRBV12-5 and TRBJ2-3; possibly TRBD2 for D (5 bases). The CDR3 has 14 amino acids. Looked up from germline, CDR1 is LGHNT and CDR2 is FRNRAP. Trimming shortened V by 5 bases and J by 2 bases, and 11 bases separated the two germline ends. CDR3: CASGRSGFTDTQYF. CDR3 bases: TGTGCTAGTGGTCGCAGCGGATTCACAGATACGCAGTATTTT.

This sequence joins TRBV20-1 and TRBJ2-3; TRBD2 matches 10 bases. Germline trimming cut 6 bases from V and 2 bases from J; bases unmatched to any gene: 11. The CDR3 loop spans 16 amino acids. Germline assignment: CDR1 DFQATT and CDR2 SNEGSKA (reference sequence). CDR3 DNA sequence: TGCAGTGCCTACCCAAGCGGGAGGGCCGACACAGATACGCAGTATTTT. This translates into CSAYPSGRADTDTQYF.

This clonotype is a singleton in its sample. Mismatch with germline at one junction end may stem from a read error. The gene calls are TRBV5-1 and TRBJ2-7, with D maybe TRBD1 (9 bases). From germline, CDR1 is SGHRS and CDR2 YFSETQ. CDR3 length: 16 amino acids. In nucleotides, the CDR3 is TGCACCAGCAGCCCTCGGGGGGGACAGGGCTCCTACGAGCAGTACTTC. This sequence encodes CTSSPRGGQGSYEQYF. Complete variable domain (other parts from reference TRBV5-1 and TRBJ2-7): KAGVTQTPRYLIKTRGQQVTLSCSPISGHRSVSWYQQTPGQGLQFLFEYFSETQRNKGNFPGRFSGRQFSNSRSEMNVSTLELGDSALYLCTSSPRGGQGSYEQYFGPGTRLTVT.

The rearrangement joins TRBV7-8 to TRBJ2-7, with D hard to call. The CDR3 loop spans 13 amino acids. Germline CDR1 SGHVS, CDR2 FQNEAQ. Trimming removed 5 bases at V and 4 bases at J, with 12 bases between. The CDR3 reads CASSPQKFYEQYF. The CDR3, as DNA: TGTGCCAGCAGCCCCCAAAAGTTTTACGAGCAGTACTTC.

This clonotype was observed a handful of times. This chain links TRBV4-3 with TRBJ2-1, with 12 bases identical to TRBD1. The CDR3 totals 15 residues. V trimming: 3 bases; J trimming: 6 bases; junction bases outside the gene matches: 3. Germline V lookup: CDR1 LGHNA, CDR2 YSLEER. DNA of the CDR3: TGCGCCAGCAGCCAGCCGGGACAGGGGGCCAATGAGCAGTTCTTC. As protein: CASSQPGQGANEQFF.